This TCR beta chain originates from a study of blood T cell repertoires in COVID-19. Study information: The United States, Italy and Spain provided the acute and convalescent COVID-19 samples. T cells, B-cell-depleted T cells, or PBMCs provided the cDNA or gDNA that served as material.

Original handling: Scientists estimated how many nucleated cells there were by amplifying reference gene primers. Assay: immunoSEQ multiplex PCR; the TCRdb copy retains only in-frame clones and omits some. V, J and clone size are those of that table, while D and trimming were read from the DNA. The sample yields fewer than 110,000 clones, about nine tenths seen once. CDR3 size: 15 residues. CDR1 KGHSH and CDR2 LQKENI come from the germline V gene. Trimming removed 0 bases from V and 4 bases from J, with 9 bases in between. The sequence came from a woman aged 25-40 years with acute or convalescent COVID-19. Sequenced material: peripheral blood. The chain employs TRBV18 and TRBJ2-2, with a possible D match to TRBD2 (6 bases). CDR3 region: CASSPPGGSTGELFF. The CDR3, as DNA: TGTGCCAGCTCACCACCCGGGGGAAGCACCGGGGAGCTGTTTTTT.